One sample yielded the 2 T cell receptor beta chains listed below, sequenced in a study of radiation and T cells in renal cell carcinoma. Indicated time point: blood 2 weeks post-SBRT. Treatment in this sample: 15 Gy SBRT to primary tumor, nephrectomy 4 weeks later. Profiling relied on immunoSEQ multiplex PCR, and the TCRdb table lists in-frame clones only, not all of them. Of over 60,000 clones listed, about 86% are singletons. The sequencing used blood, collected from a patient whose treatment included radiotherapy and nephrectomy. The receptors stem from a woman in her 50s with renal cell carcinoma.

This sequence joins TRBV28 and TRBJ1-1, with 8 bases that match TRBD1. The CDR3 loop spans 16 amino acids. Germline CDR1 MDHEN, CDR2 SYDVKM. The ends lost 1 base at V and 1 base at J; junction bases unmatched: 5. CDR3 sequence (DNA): TGTGCCAGCAGTTTATTTCCCGGACAGGGGAACACTGAAGCTTTCTTT. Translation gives CASSLFPGQGNTEAFF.

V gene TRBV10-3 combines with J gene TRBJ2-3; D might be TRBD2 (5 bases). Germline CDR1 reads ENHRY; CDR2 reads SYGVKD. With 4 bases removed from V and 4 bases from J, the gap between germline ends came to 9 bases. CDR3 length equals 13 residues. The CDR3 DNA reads TGTGCCATCAGTGGGGGAGAGGCAGATACGCAGTATTTT. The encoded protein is CAISGGEADTQYF.